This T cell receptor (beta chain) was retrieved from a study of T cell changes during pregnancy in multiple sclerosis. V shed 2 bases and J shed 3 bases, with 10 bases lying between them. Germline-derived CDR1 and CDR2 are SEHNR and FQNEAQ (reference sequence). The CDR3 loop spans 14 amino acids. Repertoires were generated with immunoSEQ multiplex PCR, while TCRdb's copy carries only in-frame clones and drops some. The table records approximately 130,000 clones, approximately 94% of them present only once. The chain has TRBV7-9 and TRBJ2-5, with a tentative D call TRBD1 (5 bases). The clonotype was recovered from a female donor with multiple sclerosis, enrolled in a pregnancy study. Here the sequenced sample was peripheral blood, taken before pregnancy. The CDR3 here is CASSLQGIEETQYF. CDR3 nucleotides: TGTGCCAGCAGCTTACAGGGAATCGAAGAGACCCAGTACTTC.